This TCR beta chain was found in a study of STAT5B mutations in CD4+ large granular lymphocyte leukemia. Study-level information: Among healthy controls, a particular HLA allele went with more CDR3 'QG' motifs. Study outcomes and limitations: CD4-sorted patient repertoires seemed more clonal than healthy CD4+ repertoires. Compared with healthy controls (2/35), patient top clones favored TRBV06 (8/27). Main leukemic clonotypes were patient-specific, but 25% appeared at low frequency elsewhere.

To note about this clone: Its specificity is not known.

Clones were sequenced by immunoSEQ multiplex PCR, and TCRdb holds only the in-frame ones, with some missing. The sample has about 34,000 clones, roughly 82% seen once. CDR3 length: 14 amino acids. V lost 5 bases and J 13 bases, leaving 23 bases between the germline ends. Germline values: CDR1 SEHNR, CDR2 FQNEAQ (reference sequence). The sequenced material came from CD4+ T cells from blood buffy coats. The chain carries TRBV7-9 and TRBJ1-2; D may be TRBD1 (5 bases). The clonotype was recovered from a human donor in good health. The CDR3 nucleotides read TGTGCCAGCAGCCAGGGTCAGCTCGATGGTGGATGCACCTTC. This encodes CASSQGQLDGGCTF.